This is a list of T cell receptor beta chains from one sample in a study of blood T cell repertoires in COVID-19. TCRdb's table, derived via immunoSEQ multiplex PCR, lists solely in-frame clones and lacks some. The table shows under 200,000 clones, with approximately 91% occurring only once. Sequencing used PBMCs or T cells enriched from blood (not recorded which). All receptors derive from a woman in her late teens or twenties who had recovered from COVID-19. Both conserved end residues are part of each CDR3. Each record gives: V gene, J gene, clone size, D gene, CDR3 DNA, CDR3 protein. The D gene is left open where the match is weak. Clone sizes are given selectively: once, few, many, or a class where the clone is expanded.

>TRBV7-2|TRBJ2-7|NA|NA
TGTGCCAGCAGTTCCCGGGGTTCCTACGAGCAGTACTTC
CASSSRGSYEQYF
>TRBV28|TRBJ1-2|NA|TRBD1
TGTGCCAGCAGTTCTCGTACGCCCAGGGGGAATGGCTACACCTTC
CASSSRTPRGNGYTF
>TRBV6-4|TRBJ2-1|NA|TRBD2
TGTGCCAGCAGTGTTCTAGCGGGAGGGCCCGATGAGCAGTTCTTC
CASSVLAGGPDEQFF
>TRBV4-3|TRBJ2-1|NA|TRBD2
TGCGCCAGCAGCCAAGACAGGACTAGCGGGTCCAATGAGCAGTTCTTC
CASSQDRTSGSNEQFF
>TRBV28|TRBJ2-7|NA|TRBD1
TGTGCCAGCAGTTTAGAGGGGGCGATCTACGAGCAGTACTTC
CASSLEGAIYEQYF
>TRBV28|TRBJ2-1|NA|NA
TGTGCCAGCAGTTTACTAGCGACCCGAGGCGAGCAGTTCTTC
CASSLLATRGEQFF
>TRBV5-1|TRBJ2-2|NA|TRBD1
TGCGCCAGCAGCTTGTGGGACCTCGGGACAGGGGATACCACCGGGGAGCTGTTTTTT
CASSLWDLGTGDTTGELFF
>TRBV9|TRBJ2-5|once|NA
TGTGCCAGCAGCCCGCTCAGCGGAAGAGAGACCCAGTACTTC
CASSPLSGRETQYF
>TRBV6-1|TRBJ2-1|NA|NA
TGTGCCAGCAGTGAAGAGCAAACAGGGGGAGGGTCTTACAATGAGCAGTTCTTC
CASSEEQTGGGSYNEQFF
>TRBV19|TRBJ1-5|NA|NA
TGTGCCAGTAGCGAATTGCGGGGTCAGCCCCAGCATTTT
CASSELRGQPQHF
>TRBV7-3|TRBJ2-1|NA|TRBD1
TGTGCCAGCAGCCCCGGGACAGGGCCCAATGAGCAGTTCTTC
CASSPGTGPNEQFF
>TRBV3-1/TRBV3-2|TRBJ1-6|NA|TRBD1
TGTGCCAGCAGCCAAAAACAGGGACAGGGCTGGGATTCACCCCTCCACTTT
CASSQKQGQGWDSPLHF
>TRBV11-2|TRBJ2-1|NA|NA
TGTGCCAGCAGCTCAGGCTCTAACCCCACCTACAATGAGCAGTTCTTC
CASSSGSNPTYNEQFF
>TRBV28|TRBJ1-1|NA|NA
TGTGCCAGCAGCGCCGGGGGGGGATATACTGAAGCTTTCTTT
CASSAGGGYTEAFF
>TRBV7-9|TRBJ2-2|NA|NA
TGTGCCAGCAGCCCGACTACCTCCACCGGGGAGCTGTTTTTT
CASSPTTSTGELFF
>TRBV5-6|TRBJ1-1|NA|NA
TGTGCCAGCAGCTTCGCAGGGTCGAACACTGAAGCTTTCTTT
CASSFAGSNTEAFF
>TRBV24-1|TRBJ2-1|NA|TRBD2
TGTGCCACCAGTGGGACTAGCGGGTCCGGGAGCTCCTACAATGAGCAGTTCTTC
CATSGTSGSGSSYNEQFF
>TRBV6-2/TRBV6-3|TRBJ2-5|NA|TRBD1
TGTGCCAGCAGTTCCGACAGGGCGAAAGAGACCCAGTACTTC
CASSSDRAKETQYF
>TRBV28|TRBJ1-4|NA|TRBD1
TGTGCCAGCAGGTCCAGGGGGGCAACTAATGAAAAACTGTTTTTT
CASRSRGATNEKLFF
>TRBV2|TRBJ2-5|NA|TRBD2
TGTGCCAGCAGTCGAGGGCTAGCGGGAGTTCATTCCCAAGAGACCCAGTACTTC
CASSRGLAGVHSQETQYF
>TRBV12-5|TRBJ2-1|NA|NA
TGTGCTAGTAGCCCTGAGGGCCAGGGGTACAATGAGCAGTTCTTC
CASSPEGQGYNEQFF
>TRBV5-5|TRBJ2-7|NA|NA
TGTGCCAGCACAGACGTTCGGAGCTCCTACGAGCAGTACTTC
CASTDVRSSYEQYF
>TRBV6-2/TRBV6-3|TRBJ2-1|once|TRBD2
TGTGCCAGCAGTTACCGTGGGGGACTAGCGGGAGACTATGAGCAGTTCTTC
CASSYRGGLAGDYEQFF
>TRBV24-1|TRBJ2-3|NA|TRBD1
TGTGCCACCAGTGATAACAGGGGGCTCGACACAGATACGCAGTATTTT
CATSDNRGLDTDTQYF
>TRBV5-4|TRBJ2-2|few|TRBD2
TGTGCCAGCAGCTTGGCCAGGCTAGCGGGAGATCCCGGGGAGCTGTTTTTT
CASSLARLAGDPGELFF
>TRBV3-1/TRBV3-2|TRBJ2-3|NA|TRBD2
TGTGCCAGCAGCCGCCAGACTAGCGGAAACACAGATACGCAGTATTTT
CASSRQTSGNTDTQYF
>TRBV4-2|TRBJ1-4|NA|TRBD1
TGTGCCAGCACCCCTGGACGTGGGACAGCCGAAAAACTGTTTTTT
CASTPGRGTAEKLFF
>TRBV24-1|TRBJ2-3|NA|NA
TGTGCCACCAGTGATATAAGGGAGGGCACAGATACGCAGTATTTT
CATSDIREGTDTQYF
>TRBV14|TRBJ1-1|NA|NA
TGTGCCAGCAGCCAAGATTTCGGACTCAGGAACACTGAAGCTTTCTTT
CASSQDFGLRNTEAFF
>TRBV6-5|TRBJ1-6|NA|TRBD1
TGTGCCAGCAGCCCCGGACAGGGGAATTCACCCCTCCGCTTT
CASSPGQGNSPLRF
>TRBV6-5|TRBJ1-2|once|TRBD1
TGTGCCAGCAAAGACAGGGGGCGCAGCTATGGCTACACCTTC
CASKDRGRSYGYTF
>TRBV13|TRBJ2-6|NA|NA
TGTGCCAGCAGGGAGACAGGAGGGGCCAACGTCCTGACTTTC
CASRETGGANVLTF
>TRBV11-2|TRBJ2-1|NA|TRBD2
TGTGCCAGCAGCTTGAAATCCGGGACTAGCGGGATCCCCCACCAGTTCTTC
CASSLKSGTSGIPHQFF
>TRBV15|TRBJ2-7|once|NA
TGTGCCACCAGCAGAGAACCTAGCCTGGACAGAAGCTCCTACGAGCAGTACTTC
CATSREPSLDRSSYEQYF
>TRBV6-1|TRBJ2-1|NA|TRBD2
TGTGCCAGCAGTGCCCTAGTAAATGCAGCGGGACTCAATGAGCAGTTCTTC
CASSALVNAAGLNEQFF
>TRBV25-1|TRBJ2-3|NA|NA
TGTGCCAGCTCTGAGCCTACCCCAGATACGCAGTATTTT
CASSEPTPDTQYF
>TRBV7-9|TRBJ1-2|NA|NA
TGTGCCAGCAGCTCGGGACTGTATAACTATGGCTACACCTTC
CASSSGLYNYGYTF
>TRBV5-4|TRBJ2-1|NA|NA
TGTGCCAGCAGCGTGGGGACTCACAATGAGCAGTTCTTC
CASSVGTHNEQFF
>TRBV9|TRBJ2-1|NA|NA
TGTGCCAGCAGCCTAAGACAGACCTTTAGCTCCTACAATGAGCAGTTCTTC
CASSLRQTFSSYNEQFF
>TRBV13|TRBJ2-3|NA|NA
TGTGCCAGCAGCTCTCGACGGAACCGGGGATGGGCAGATACGCAGTATTTT
CASSSRRNRGWADTQYF
>TRBV4-1|TRBJ1-1|NA|NA
TGCGCCAGCAGCCAAGTAGGGGGGAGGGTTGAAGACACTGAAGCTTTCTTT
CASSQVGGRVEDTEAFF
>TRBV11-2|TRBJ2-2|once|NA
TGTGCCAGCAGCCCCGGGGGCGGGAGAGTCACCGGGGAGCTGTTTTTT
CASSPGGGRVTGELFF
>TRBV6-5|TRBJ2-5|NA|NA
TGTGCCAGCAGTTACGGGGGGCAAGAGACCCAGTACTTC
CASSYGGQETQYF
>TRBV28|TRBJ2-7|NA|NA
TGTGCCAGCACCACTCCGGACGAGCAGTACTTC
CASTTPDEQYF
>TRBV7-9|TRBJ2-3|NA|NA
TGTGCCAGCAGCCAGTATGGCACAGATACGCAGTATTTT
CASSQYGTDTQYF